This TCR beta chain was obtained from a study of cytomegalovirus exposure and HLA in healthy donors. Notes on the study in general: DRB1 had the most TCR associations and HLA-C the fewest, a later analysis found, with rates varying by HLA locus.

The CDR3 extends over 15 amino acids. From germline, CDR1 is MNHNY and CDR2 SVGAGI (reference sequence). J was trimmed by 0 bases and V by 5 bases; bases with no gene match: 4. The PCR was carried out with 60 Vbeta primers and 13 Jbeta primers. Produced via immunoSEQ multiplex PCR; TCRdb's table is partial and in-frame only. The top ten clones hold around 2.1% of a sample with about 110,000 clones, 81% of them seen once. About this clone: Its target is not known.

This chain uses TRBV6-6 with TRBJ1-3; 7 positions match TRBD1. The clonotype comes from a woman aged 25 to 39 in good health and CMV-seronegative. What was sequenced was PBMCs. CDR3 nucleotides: TGTGCCAGCAGTCCGGGACAGAGCTCTGGAAACACCATATATTTT. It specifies CASSPGQSSGNTIYF.